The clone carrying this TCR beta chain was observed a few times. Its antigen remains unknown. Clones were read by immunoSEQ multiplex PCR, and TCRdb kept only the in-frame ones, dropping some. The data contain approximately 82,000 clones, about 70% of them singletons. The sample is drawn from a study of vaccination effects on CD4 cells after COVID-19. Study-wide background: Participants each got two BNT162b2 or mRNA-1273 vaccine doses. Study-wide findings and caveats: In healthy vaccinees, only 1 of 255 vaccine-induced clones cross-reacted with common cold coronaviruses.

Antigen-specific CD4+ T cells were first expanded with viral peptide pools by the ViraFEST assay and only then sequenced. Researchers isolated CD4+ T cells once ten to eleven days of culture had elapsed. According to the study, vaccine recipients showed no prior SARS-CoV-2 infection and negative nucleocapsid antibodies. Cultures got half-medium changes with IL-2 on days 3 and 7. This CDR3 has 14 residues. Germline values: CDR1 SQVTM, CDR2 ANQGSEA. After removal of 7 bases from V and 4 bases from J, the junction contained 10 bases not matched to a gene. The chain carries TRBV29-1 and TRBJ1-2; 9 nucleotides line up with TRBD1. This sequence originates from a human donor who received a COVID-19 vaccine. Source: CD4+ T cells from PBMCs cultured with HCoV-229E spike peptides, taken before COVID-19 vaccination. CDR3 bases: TGCAGCGCTATACCGGGACAGGGCACCTATGGCTACACCTTC. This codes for CSAIPGQGTYGYTF.